This T cell receptor beta chain was documented in a study of blood T cells in healthy people across ages (dated by TCRdb to between 2014 and 2016). A note on the overall study: In model experiments, roughly one uniquely barcoded TCR beta cDNA molecule per two T cells was captured by template switching. Using deep sequencing normalized with unique cDNA molecular identifiers, the study measured how TCR beta repertoire diversity changes with age. For two donors (one aged 18 to 29 and one aged 80 or older), the study analyzed two additional independent replicas of 1 million unique cDNA reads from the same blood draw. The donors were divided into four age groups: young (average about 15 years), middle-aged (roughly 42), aged (about 60) and long-lived (about 79). Here is what the overall study found, with its caveats: Donor CMV infection status was unknown, potentially confounding age-related changes in expanded clonotypes. Compared with the aged group, the long-lived group had more naive CD4+ T cells, fewer expanded clones and increased TCR diversity, a pattern suggesting age selection. Conclusive comparison of naive and antigen-experienced compartments was prevented by the profiling of bulk unsorted PBMCs. There was a strong correlation between observed TCR beta diversity and the percentage of naive T cells measured by flow cytometry. Estimates of total diversity based on one million sequenced T cells were considered lower bounds and underestimates. Observed TCR beta diversity per million T cells fell roughly linearly with age, and a significant reduction was already apparent by age roughly 40.

The library was built by means of 5' RACE. This sample was sequenced with an Illumina HiSeq 2500. A second PCR of about 6 to 11 cycles was run with a J-beta primer mix and a sample-barcoded 5' primer. A template-switch 5' adaptor carrying 12 random nucleotides introduced a unique molecular identifier onto each TCR beta cDNA molecule. At least 3 million CDR3-containing paired-end reads were obtained from each sample. All of the RNA was converted into first-strand cDNA using the Mint cDNA synthesis kit, with a TRBC-specific oligonucleotide serving as the primer. Following uracil-DNA glycosylase treatment, a first 18-cycle PCR with universal primers M1SS and BC2_uni_R was performed on all cDNA. Processing in the source paper ran as follows. Normalization of each sample was performed by random selection of 1 million high-quality reads, each carrying a distinct molecular identifier. Instead of being binned into consensus sequences, reads that shared molecular identifiers were thrown out. MiTCR, set to a Q25 quality threshold and the strictest error-elimination algorithm, was used for CDR3 identification, clonotype clustering and error correction. A nonparametric unseen species model with Euler transformation was used to estimate lower-bound total TCR beta diversity. TCRdb trimmed the raw reads at Q25, called clones with MiXCR and kept productive beta chains. Entries are consolidated by CDR3 protein sequence, retaining the most common genes and DNA. TCRdb, rather than the study authors, made the V and J calls. This sample lists roughly 800,000 distinct CDR3 sequences; 25% were detected once. The ten largest account for roughly a tenth of the sample.

Donors were approximately 42 systemically healthy Caucasian individuals from Russia aged 6 to 90 years. Each donor gave roughly 11 milliliters of peripheral blood, drawn into EDTA-treated Vacutainer tubes. Ficoll-Paque density-gradient centrifugation was used to isolate PBMCs, with at least 7 million obtained per sample. Trizol reagent was used to extract total RNA from PBMCs, with at least 6 micrograms per sample. For every donor, an aliquot of PBMCs went through flow cytometry to measure the percentages of naive CD45RAhigh/CD27high T cells. A remark on this clonotype: It has no known antigen specificity. No much larger clone exists at a distance of one base, and base qualities are not known.

CDR1 and CDR2, looked up from the germline V gene, are SQVTM and ANQGSEA. The CDR3 runs 14 amino acids, cysteine and phenylalanine included. The only DNA kept is the CDR3, 42 bases in frame from the first base. Cut back by 3 bases and 8 bases, the V and J ends lie 19 bases apart. A further study also used this sample, focusing on T cells of mothers and their children. As that second paper reports: Donors were nine systemically healthy Caucasian individuals: three mothers and their six children. cDNA synthesis used all of the extracted RNA, with roughly 1.5 ug of RNA in each 15 ul reaction. In the second PCR, sample barcodes and 2-4 random nucleotides were introduced via the M1S primer. More than 8 million TCR beta CDR3 reads were obtained from each mother, and about 3 million reads were obtained from each child. TCR recombination output is similarly shaped by thymic selection in related and unrelated pairs, with a minor effect exerted by inherited differences. Normalized repertoire overlap was always found to be slightly, but never significantly, higher in related mother-child pairs than in unrelated mother-child pairs. No persistent microchimeric T cell clones were found, with a detection sensitivity of 80 to 100 clones per million clonotypes. Deep NGS was used in the study to compare the TCR beta repertoires of mothers and children and to look for features that separate related mother-child pairs from unrelated individuals. On average, the children were about 10 +/- 4 years old, while the mothers were approximately 41 +/- 4 years old. Libraries were sequenced on Illumina HiSeq 2000 with 100+100 nt paired-end reads after adapter ligation with NEBNext reagents. To avoid cross-contamination, the mother libraries and the child libraries were prepared a month apart and sequenced in separate runs. Each donor had between roughly 500,000 and 2,200,000 distinct TCR beta clonotypes identified. Naive TCR beta clonotypes were estimated from low-frequency clonotypes matched to each donor's FACS-determined naive share, without sorting.

Sample: blood. The V and J segments used are TRBV29-1 and TRBJ1-1; no D gene call is confident. This receptor was obtained from a boy between 10 and 17 years old in good health. The CDR3 protein sequence reads: CSVDIVGSMGEAFF. The DNA sequence is as follows: TGCAGCGTTGACATTGTAGGGTCTATGGGCGAAGCTTTCTTT.